These 31 T cell receptor beta chains came from one sample sequenced in a study of cytomegalovirus exposure and HLA in healthy donors. This table comes from immunoSEQ multiplex PCR, and its TCRdb copy is limited to in-frame clones, with some not included. The sample holds 65,000 to 75,000 clones; 96% are singletons and the top ten take 4.5%. The sequenced sample was PBMCs. These receptors were collected from a woman aged 18-29 years in good health and CMV-seropositive.

The J gene is TRBJ2-1, the V gene TRBV18; 12 nucleotides align to TRBD2. This CDR3 is built from 13 residues. Germline V CDR1 and CDR2: KGHSH, LQKENI. Trimming cost V 6 bases and J 9 bases; bases outside gene matches: 3. The CDR3 sequence: CASSPGLAGEQFF. CDR3 nucleotides: TGTGCCAGCTCTCCGGGACTAGCGGGTGAGCAGTTCTTC.

The V gene is TRBV9, the J gene TRBJ2-3, with D unresolved. Deletions cut 4 bases from V and 1 base from J, with 16 bases between. CDR1 and CDR2 from the germline V gene are SGDLS and YYNGEE. The CDR3 loop spans 16 amino acids. CDR3 coding DNA: TGTGCCAGCAGCCCCCGATCTGGAGCCCGCACAGATACGCAGTATTTT. Protein product: CASSPRSGARTDTQYF.

The chain links TRBV2 to TRBJ2-7; D is unclear. The CDR3 has 14 amino acids. Trimming left V 3 bases short and J 7 bases short, with 16 bases between. Germline V gives CDR1 SNHLY, CDR2 FYNNEI. The CDR3 DNA sequence: TGTGCCAGCAGTGACGGTGACCGATGGAGTGAGCAGTACTTC. This codes for CASSDGDRWSEQYF.

The J gene is TRBJ1-5, the V gene TRBV19, with D possibly being TRBD1 (5 bases). Trimming cost V 6 bases and J 3 bases, with 15 bases left between them. CDR3 size: 15 residues. From germline, CDR1 is LNHDA and CDR2 SQIVND (reference sequence). The DNA of the CDR3 is TGTGCCAGTAGAAAGGAGGGGCGGGACAATCAGCCCCAGCATTTT. Amino acid sequence: CASRKEGRDNQPQHF.

The chain is built from TRBV27 and TRBJ1-3; D gene ambiguous. Per germline, CDR1 MNHEY and CDR2 SMNVEV (reference sequence). There are 16 residues in the CDR3. Trimming took off 5 bases at V and 0 bases at J, with 14 bases between the two ends. The CDR3: CASSLARPNSGNTIYF. In nucleotides, the CDR3 is TGTGCCAGCAGTCTAGCCCGTCCGAACTCTGGAAACACCATATATTTT.

The J gene is TRBJ2-7, the V gene TRBV19; 8 bases are a match to TRBD1. The CDR3 spans 11 residues. Per germline, CDR1 LNHDA and CDR2 SQIVND (reference sequence). J lost 3 bases, V lost 10 bases, and 2 bases had no gene match. CDR3 in DNA: TGTGCCACACAGGGGGACTACGAGCAGTACTTC. It translates to CATQGDYEQYF.

This clone has a single count. This chain links TRBV27 with TRBJ2-3; 9 positions match TRBD1. Germline trimming cut 5 bases from V and 6 bases from J; bases unmatched to any gene: 12. This CDR3 has 16 amino acids. CDR1 and CDR2 from the germline V gene are MNHEY and SMNVEV (reference sequence). The CDR3 DNA is TGTGCCAGCAGTCAACAGGGGGCCATTATCCGGGATACGCAGTATTTT. Residues: CASSQQGAIIRDTQYF.

J is TRBJ2-7 and V is TRBV4-1, with 7 positions matching TRBD1. Germline V gives CDR1 MGHRA, CDR2 YSYEKL. V was clipped by 0 bases and J by 2 bases; unmatched bases: 4. CDR3 size: 15 residues. The CDR3: CASSQDRDSTYEQYF. The CDR3 DNA reads as TGCGCCAGCAGCCAAGATCGGGACAGCACCTACGAGCAGTACTTC.

The V and J genes are TRBV7-2 and TRBJ1-5; D remains unclear. Germline CDR1 reads SGHTA; CDR2 reads FQGNSA. The CDR3 is 13 residues long. Trimming removed 1 base from V and 5 bases from J, with 6 bases in between. The chain's CDR3 is CASSLVVDQPQHF. The CDR3 nucleotides read TGTGCCAGCAGCTTAGTCGTAGATCAGCCCCAGCATTTT.

V and J are TRBV30 and TRBJ2-5; TRBD1 agrees at 7 bases. Losses at the gene ends were 5 bases for V and 2 bases for J; bases not matched to a gene: 5. Germline CDR1 GTSNPN, CDR2 SVGIG (reference sequence). The CDR3 has 13 residues. CDR3 sequence reads: CAWDRASQETQYF. The DNA for the CDR3 is TGTGCCTGGGACAGGGCAAGTCAAGAGACCCAGTACTTC.

The CDR3 region is CSASLEQFF. CDR3 nucleotide sequence: TGCAGTGCTAGTCTGGAGCAGTTCTTC. The chain couples TRBV20-1 to TRBJ2-1; D is ambiguous. The germline V and J ends were trimmed by 3 bases and 10 bases, with 4 bases remaining between them. Germline V gene sequence: CDR1 DFQATT, CDR2 SNEGSKA (reference sequence). This CDR3 region has 9 residues.

Here the CDR3 reads CASSLQGLAGVGEQYF. The CDR3 DNA reads TGTGCCAGCAGTTTACAAGGACTAGCGGGAGTGGGGGAGCAGTACTTC. The chain is built from TRBV27 and TRBJ2-7; 13 bases match TRBD2. V gave up 2 bases and J gave up 7 bases; unmatched junction bases: 8. The CDR3 loop spans 16 amino acids. Germline loops: CDR1 MNHEY, CDR2 SMNVEV (reference sequence).

The gene calls are TRBV28 and TRBJ2-3, with 7 positions matching TRBD1. Germline CDR1 is MDHEN and CDR2 is SYDVKM. This CDR3 has 12 residues. With V trimmed by 3 bases and J by 7 bases, 1 base remained unmatched. CDR3 loop: CASSLGQNTQYF. The CDR3 DNA reads TGTGCCAGCAGTTTGGGACAGAATACGCAGTATTTT.

The rearrangement uses TRBV30 and TRBJ2-7, with 12 positions matching TRBD2. Germline assignment: CDR1 GTSNPN and CDR2 SVGIG (reference sequence). The CDR3 sequence is 15 residues long. Trimming took 2 bases from V and 7 from J; bases not matched to a gene: 9. The DNA for the CDR3 is TGTGCCTGGAGTCCACCTCTAGCGGGAGGGCTTGAGCAGTACTTC. This gives the protein CAWSPPLAGGLEQYF.

The chain is built from TRBV25-1 and TRBJ2-1, with 9 nucleotides matching TRBD2. The V gene end was trimmed by 1 base and the J gene end by 8 bases; junction bases not matched to a gene: 6. Germline V lookup: CDR1 MGHDK, CDR2 SYGVNS. The CDR3 spans 15 residues. Here the CDR3 reads CASSEWREGHDEQFF. The CDR3 coding sequence is TGTGCCAGCAGTGAATGGCGGGAGGGCCACGATGAGCAGTTCTTC.

V gene TRBV18 combines with J gene TRBJ1-5; D may be TRBD1 (6 bases). Trimming removed 3 bases from V and 0 bases from J, with 9 bases in between. The CDR3 loop spans 15 amino acids. CDR1 is KGHSH and CDR2 is LQKENI in the germline V gene. The CDR3 region has the DNA TGTGCCAGCTCACCGGGGGCTAATAGCAATCAGCCCCAGCATTTT. Residues: CASSPGANSNQPQHF.

The chain employs TRBV30 and TRBJ2-7, with D perhaps matching TRBD1 (5 bases). V shed 0 bases and J shed 7 bases, with 16 bases lying between them. This CDR3 has 14 amino acids. Germline-derived CDR1 and CDR2 are GTSNPN and SVGIG (reference sequence). In DNA form, the CDR3 reads TGTGCCTGGAGTGTAATCAGGGATTTGGGGGAGCAGTACTTC. Translated: CAWSVIRDLGEQYF.

This sequence joins TRBV27 and TRBJ1-2, with 9 positions matching TRBD1. Per the germline V gene, CDR1 is MNHEY and CDR2 is SMNVEV (reference sequence). CDR3 length: 15 residues. After removal of 7 bases from V and 5 bases from J, the junction contained 11 bases not matched to a gene. The DNA for the CDR3 is TGTGCCAGCACTTATTCCGGGACAGGGATTTATGGCTACACCTTC. It translates to CASTYSGTGIYGYTF.

Regarding this clone: Other nucleotide sequences in the sample specify the same CDR3. V and J are TRBV7-9 and TRBJ1-1, with a possible D match to TRBD1 (5 bases). Germline V gene data show CDR1 as SEHNR and CDR2 as FQNEAQ (reference sequence). Trimming stripped 2 bases from V and 4 bases from J, with 8 bases between. The CDR3 is 13 residues long. As DNA, the CDR3 is TGTGCCAGCAGCTTAAGGGGTGGCACTGAAGCTTTCTTT. It translates to CASSLRGGTEAFF.

The V gene is TRBV30, the J gene TRBJ2-3; D remains unclear. The germline V gene has CDR1 GTSNPN and CDR2 SVGIG (reference sequence). This CDR3 has 11 amino acids. V dropped 1 base and J dropped 5 bases, with 4 bases sitting between them. The CDR3 nucleotides read TGTGCCTGGAGTGCCAAAGATACGCAGTATTTT. Protein sequence: CAWSAKDTQYF.

This clone has only one observation. The rearrangement links TRBV5-4 to TRBJ2-7; D unresolved. V was shortened by 0 bases and J by 2 bases, with 6 bases between the two germline ends. The CDR3 contains 13 residues. Germline-derived CDR1 and CDR2 are SGHNT and YYREEE (reference sequence). The CDR3 nucleotides read TGTGCCAGCAGCTTGGAACAGCCCTACGAGCAGTACTTC. It is translated as CASSLEQPYEQYF. The variable domain in full, completed from reference TRBV5-4 and TRBJ2-7, reads ETGVTQSPTHLIKTRGQQVTLRCSSQSGHNTVSWYQQALGQGPQFIFQYYREEENGRGNFPPRFSGLQFPNYSSELNVNALELDDSALYLCASSLEQPYEQYFGPGTRLTVT.

The gene calls are TRBV7-9 and TRBJ2-2; a possible D gene is TRBD1 (6 bases). Germline V CDR1 and CDR2: SEHNR, FQNEAQ (reference sequence). The CDR3 sequence is 15 residues long. Trimming left V 2 bases short and J 5 bases short, with 12 bases between. The CDR3 DNA is TGTGCCAGCAGCTTATTACTTGACAGGACCGGGGAGCTGTTTTTT. Its protein is CASSLLLDRTGELFF.

This chain links TRBV29-1 with TRBJ2-7, with 9 bases that match TRBD1. Germline V gene data show CDR1 as SQVTM and CDR2 as ANQGSEA. V dropped 5 bases and J dropped 5; count of bases not matched to a gene: 4. The CDR3 length is 12 residues. Here the CDR3 reads CSVRDRDHEQYF. CDR3 coding DNA: TGCAGCGTTAGGGACAGGGATCACGAGCAGTACTTC.

This chain connects TRBV11-2 to TRBJ2-2, with a tentative D call TRBD2 (6 bases). CDR1 and CDR2 (germline): SGHAT, FQNNGV. Trimming left V 1 base short and J 1 base short, with 10 bases between. The CDR3 spans 16 residues. CDR3 protein: CASSLGDFLNTGELFF. CDR3 in DNA: TGTGCCAGCAGCTTAGGGGACTTCCTGAACACCGGGGAGCTGTTTTTT.

This sequence joins TRBV9 and TRBJ2-1; 12 nucleotides match TRBD2. CDR1 is SGDLS and CDR2 is YYNGEE in the germline V gene. The CDR3 has 19 amino acids. V was clipped by 3 bases and J by 8 bases; unmatched bases: 18. CDR3 bases: TGTGCCAGCAGCGAGGCCGGGACTAGCGGGCAGCCATGGCGCGATGAGCAGTTCTTC. Translated, it gives CASSEAGTSGQPWRDEQFF.

The chain carries TRBV6-6 and TRBJ2-1, with D perhaps TRBD2 (5 bases). Per the germline V gene, CDR1 is MNHNY and CDR2 is SVGAGI (reference sequence). V lost 7 bases and J 7 bases, leaving 11 bases between the germline ends. The CDR3 has 12 amino acids. CDR3 sequence (DNA): TGTGCCAGCACTCCAACTAGGAATGAGCAGTTCTTC. Its translation: CASTPTRNEQFF.

The rearrangement links TRBV5-5 to TRBJ2-1; 14 nucleotides line up with TRBD2. CDR1 is SGHKS and CDR2 is YYEKEE in the germline V gene (reference sequence). Trimming removed 4 bases from V and 4 bases from J; junction bases left unmatched: 7. The CDR3 consists of 17 residues. CDR3 DNA sequence: TGTGCCAGCAGCACGGGACTAGCGGGAGTCATGTACAATGAGCAGTTCTTC. Translated: CASSTGLAGVMYNEQFF.

The V call is TRBV19, the J call TRBJ2-3, with a tentative D call TRBD2 (7 bases). The germline V gene encodes CDR1 LNHDA and CDR2 SQIVND (reference sequence). The CDR3 contains 14 residues. The V gene lost 3 bases and the J gene lost 5 bases, with 12 bases spanning the gap. The CDR3 bases are TGTGCCAGTAGTATGGGCGGGGGCAGAGATACGCAGTATTTT. This encodes CASSMGGGRDTQYF. Combining the CDR3 with reference TRBV19 and TRBJ2-3 gives the whole variable domain DGGITQSPKYLFRKEGQNVTLSCEQNLNHDAMYWYRQDPGQGLRLIYYSQIVNDFQKGDIAEGYSVSREKKESFPLTVTSAQKNPTAFYLCASSMGGGRDTQYFGPGTRLTVL.

A single count supports this clone. The chain is built from TRBV2 and TRBJ1-5; the match to TRBD1 covers 7 bases. This CDR3 region has 16 residues. V shed 6 bases, J shed 0 bases, and the junction held 8 bases outside the gene matches. The germline V gene has CDR1 SNHLY and CDR2 FYNNEI. The chain's CDR3 is CASRPGQTYSNQPQHF. DNA of the CDR3: TGTGCCAGCAGACCGGGACAGACGTATAGCAATCAGCCCCAGCATTTT.

The V call is TRBV6-6, the J call TRBJ2-1; 8 bases map to TRBD1. V lost 7 bases, J lost 6 bases, and 11 bases stayed unmatched. This CDR3 region has 15 residues. The germline V gene encodes CDR1 MNHNY and CDR2 SVGAGI (reference sequence). CDR3 amino acids: CASTLDRGRFNEQFF. As DNA, the CDR3 is TGTGCCAGCACCCTAGACAGGGGACGCTTCAATGAGCAGTTCTTC.

CDR3 coding DNA: TGTGCCAGTAGTATAGGACAGGGAAGCTACGAGCAGTACTTC. The encoded protein is CASSIGQGSYEQYF. The rearrangement joins TRBV19 to TRBJ2-7, with 7 bases that match TRBD1. After removal of 1 base from V and 3 bases from J, the junction contained 3 bases not matched to a gene. CDR3 size: 14 residues. The germline CDR1 and CDR2 sequences are LNHDA and SQIVND (reference sequence).